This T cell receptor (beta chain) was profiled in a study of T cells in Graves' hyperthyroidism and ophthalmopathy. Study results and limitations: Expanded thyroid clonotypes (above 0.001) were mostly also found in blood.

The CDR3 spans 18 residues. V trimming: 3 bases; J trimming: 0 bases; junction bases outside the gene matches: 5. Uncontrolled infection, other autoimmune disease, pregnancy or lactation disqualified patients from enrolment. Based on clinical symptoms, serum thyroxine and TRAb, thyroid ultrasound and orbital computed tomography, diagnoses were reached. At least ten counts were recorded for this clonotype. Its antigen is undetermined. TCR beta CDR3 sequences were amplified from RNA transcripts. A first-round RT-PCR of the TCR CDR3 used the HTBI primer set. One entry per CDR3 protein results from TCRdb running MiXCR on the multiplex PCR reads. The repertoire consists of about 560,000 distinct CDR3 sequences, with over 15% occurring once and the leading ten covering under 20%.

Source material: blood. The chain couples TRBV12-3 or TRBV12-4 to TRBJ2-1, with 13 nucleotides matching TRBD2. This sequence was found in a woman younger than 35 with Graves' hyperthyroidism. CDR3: CASSLVLAGGSSYNEQFF. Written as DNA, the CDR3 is TGTGCCAGCAGTTTGGTACTAGCGGGAGGGAGCTCCTACAATGAGCAGTTCTTC.